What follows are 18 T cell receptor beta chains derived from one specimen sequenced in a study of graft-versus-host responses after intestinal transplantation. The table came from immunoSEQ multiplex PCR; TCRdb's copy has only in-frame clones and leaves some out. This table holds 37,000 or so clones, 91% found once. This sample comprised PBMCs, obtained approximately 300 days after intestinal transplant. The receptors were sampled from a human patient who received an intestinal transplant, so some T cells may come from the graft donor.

This chain's CDR3 is CASSDLLATDEQYF. CDR3 nucleotide sequence: TGTGCCAGCAGTGACTTATTGGCGACGGACGAGCAGTACTTC. The rearrangement uses TRBV2 and TRBJ2-7; no definite D call. This CDR3 has 14 amino acids. The germline V and J ends were trimmed by 3 bases and 5 bases, with 14 bases remaining between them. In germline, CDR1 is SNHLY, CDR2 FYNNEI.

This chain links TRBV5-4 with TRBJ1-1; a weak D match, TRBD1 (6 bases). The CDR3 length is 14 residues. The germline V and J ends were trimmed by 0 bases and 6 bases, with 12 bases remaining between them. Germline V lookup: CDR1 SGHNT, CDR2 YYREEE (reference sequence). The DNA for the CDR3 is TGTGCCAGCAGCTTGGAAGGGGGAGGCGCTGAAGCTTTCTTT. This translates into CASSLEGGGAEAFF.

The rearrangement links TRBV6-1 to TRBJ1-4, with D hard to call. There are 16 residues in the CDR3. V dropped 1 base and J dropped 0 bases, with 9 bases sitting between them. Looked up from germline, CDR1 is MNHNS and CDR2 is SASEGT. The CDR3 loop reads CASSEVTGSTNEKLFF. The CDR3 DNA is TGTGCCAGCAGTGAAGTCACGGGGTCAACTAATGAAAAACTGTTTTTT.

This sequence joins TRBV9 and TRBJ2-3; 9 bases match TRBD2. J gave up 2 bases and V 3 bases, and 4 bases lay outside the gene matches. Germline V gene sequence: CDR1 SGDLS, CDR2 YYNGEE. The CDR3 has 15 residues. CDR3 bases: TGTGCCAGCAGCGGAGTAGCGGGGGACACAGATACGCAGTATTTT. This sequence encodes CASSGVAGDTDTQYF.

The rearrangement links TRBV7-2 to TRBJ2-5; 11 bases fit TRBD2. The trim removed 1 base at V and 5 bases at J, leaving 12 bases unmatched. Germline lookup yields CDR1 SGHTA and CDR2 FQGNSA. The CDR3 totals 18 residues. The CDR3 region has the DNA TGTGCCAGCAGCTTAGGGAATAGCGGGAGGGCCACGGGTGAGACCCAGTACTTC. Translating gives CASSLGNSGRATGETQYF.

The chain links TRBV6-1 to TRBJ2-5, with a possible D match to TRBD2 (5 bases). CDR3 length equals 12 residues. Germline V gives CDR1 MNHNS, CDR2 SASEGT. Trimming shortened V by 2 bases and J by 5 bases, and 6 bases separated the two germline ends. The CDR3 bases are TGTGCCAGCAGTGAACCGGGGGAGACCCAGTACTTC. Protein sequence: CASSEPGETQYF.

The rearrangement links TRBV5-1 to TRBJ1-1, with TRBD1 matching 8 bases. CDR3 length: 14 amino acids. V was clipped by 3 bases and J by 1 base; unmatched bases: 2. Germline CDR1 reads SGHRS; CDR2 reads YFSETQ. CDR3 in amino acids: CASSSDRANTEAFF. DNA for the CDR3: TGCGCCAGCAGCTCGGACAGGGCGAACACTGAAGCTTTCTTT.

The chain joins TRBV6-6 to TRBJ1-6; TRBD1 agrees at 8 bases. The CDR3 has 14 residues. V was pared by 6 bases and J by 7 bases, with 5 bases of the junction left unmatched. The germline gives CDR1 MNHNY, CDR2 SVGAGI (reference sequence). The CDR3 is CASRKGQENSPLHF. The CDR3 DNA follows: TGTGCCAGCAGAAAGGGACAGGAAAATTCACCCCTCCACTTT.

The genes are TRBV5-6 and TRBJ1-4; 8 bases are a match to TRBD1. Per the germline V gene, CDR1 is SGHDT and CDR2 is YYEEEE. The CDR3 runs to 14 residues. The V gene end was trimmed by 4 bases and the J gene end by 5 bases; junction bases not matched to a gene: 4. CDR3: CASSRWDRNEKLFF. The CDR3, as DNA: TGTGCCAGCAGCCGCTGGGACAGGAATGAAAAACTGTTTTTT.

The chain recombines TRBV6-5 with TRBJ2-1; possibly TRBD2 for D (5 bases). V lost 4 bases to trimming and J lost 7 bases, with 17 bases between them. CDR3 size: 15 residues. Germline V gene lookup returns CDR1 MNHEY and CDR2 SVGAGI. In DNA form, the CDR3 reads TGTGCCAGCAGTTTTGGTTCTGGGCCGGGAAATGAGCAGTTCTTC. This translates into CASSFGSGPGNEQFF.

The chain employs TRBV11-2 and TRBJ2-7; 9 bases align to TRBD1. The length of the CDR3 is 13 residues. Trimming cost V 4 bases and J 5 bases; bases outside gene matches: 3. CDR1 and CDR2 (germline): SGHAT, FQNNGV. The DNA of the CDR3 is TGTGCCAGCAGCTCGGACAGGGGCAACGAGCAGTACTTC. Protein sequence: CASSSDRGNEQYF.

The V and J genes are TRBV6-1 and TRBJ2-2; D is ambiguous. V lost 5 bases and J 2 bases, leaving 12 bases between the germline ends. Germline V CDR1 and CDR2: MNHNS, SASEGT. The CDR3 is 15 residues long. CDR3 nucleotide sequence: TGTGCCAGCAGTTTGGGCCAGTTAAACACCGGGGAGCTGTTTTTT. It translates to CASSLGQLNTGELFF.

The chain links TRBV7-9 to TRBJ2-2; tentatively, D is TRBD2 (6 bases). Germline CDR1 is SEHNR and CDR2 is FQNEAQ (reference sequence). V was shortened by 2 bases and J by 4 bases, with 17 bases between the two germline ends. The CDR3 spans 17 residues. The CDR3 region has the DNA TGTGCCAGCAGCTTACCCGGCCGGGGGTCGACCACCGGGGAGCTGTTTTTT. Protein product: CASSLPGRGSTTGELFF.

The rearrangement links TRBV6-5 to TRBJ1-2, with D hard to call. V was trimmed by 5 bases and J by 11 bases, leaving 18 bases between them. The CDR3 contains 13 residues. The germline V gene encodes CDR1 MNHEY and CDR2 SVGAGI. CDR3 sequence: CASSTLATGGYTF. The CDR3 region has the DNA TGTGCCAGCAGTACCCTTGCTACGGGTGGATACACCTTC.

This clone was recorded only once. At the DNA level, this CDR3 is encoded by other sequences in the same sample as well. In DNA, the CDR3 is TGCGCCAGCAGCCGGGGCCAAGAGACCCAGTACTTC. This encodes CASSRGQETQYF. The chain recombines TRBV5-1 with TRBJ2-5; perhaps TRBD2 as D (5 bases). Per the germline V gene, CDR1 is SGHRS and CDR2 is YFSETQ. The V end lost 4 bases, the J end lost 1 base, and 5 bases lay between the germline ends. This CDR3 spans 12 amino acids.

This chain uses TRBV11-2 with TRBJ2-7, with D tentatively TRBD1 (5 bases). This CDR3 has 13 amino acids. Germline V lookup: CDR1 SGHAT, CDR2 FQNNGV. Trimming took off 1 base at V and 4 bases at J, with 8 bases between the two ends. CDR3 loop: CASSLANRYEQYF. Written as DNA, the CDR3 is TGTGCCAGCAGCTTAGCGAACAGGTACGAGCAGTACTTC.

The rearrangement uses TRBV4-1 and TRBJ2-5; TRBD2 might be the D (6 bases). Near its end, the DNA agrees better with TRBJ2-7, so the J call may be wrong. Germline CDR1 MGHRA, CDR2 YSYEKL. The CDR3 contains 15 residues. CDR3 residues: CASSQDSSVSYEQYF. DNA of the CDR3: TGCGCCAGCAGCCAAGACTCTAGCGTCAGTTACGAGCAGTACTTC.

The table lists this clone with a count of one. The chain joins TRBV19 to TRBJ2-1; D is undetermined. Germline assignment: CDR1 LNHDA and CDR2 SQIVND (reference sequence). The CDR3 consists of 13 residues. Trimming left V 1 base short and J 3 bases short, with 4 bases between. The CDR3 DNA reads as TGTGCCAGTAGTATAGGGGGCTACAATGAGCAGTTCTTC. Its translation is CASSIGGYNEQFF.